Each of the 11 T cell receptor beta chains below was sequenced from the same sample in a study of blood T cell repertoires in COVID-19. TCRdb keeps only in-frame clones here, not all; method: immunoSEQ multiplex PCR. Here the sample spans around 250,000 clones, approximately 84% being singletons. Material for sequencing was peripheral blood. Receptors originate from a man aged 45-60 years with active or convalescent COVID-19.

The V gene is TRBV4-1, the J gene TRBJ2-2; 7 bases line up with TRBD1. Losses at the gene ends were 3 bases for V and 9 bases for J; bases not matched to a gene: 7. The CDR3 loop spans 14 amino acids. CDR1 and CDR2 from the germline V gene are MGHRA and YSYEKL. CDR3 in amino acids: CASSHNRGRRELFF. CDR3 in DNA: TGCGCCAGCAGCCACAACAGGGGACGCAGGGAGCTGTTTTTT.

The genes are TRBV28 and TRBJ1-3, with D possibly matching TRBD1 (6 bases). V was pared by 6 bases and J by 0 bases, with 9 bases between. The CDR3 loop spans 14 amino acids. From germline, CDR1 is MDHEN and CDR2 SYDVKM. CDR3 sequence (DNA): TGTGCCAGCAGAAGGGACAACTCTGGAAACACCATATATTTT. This encodes CASRRDNSGNTIYF. The full variable domain, rest sourced from reference TRBV28 and TRBJ1-3, is DVKVTQSSRYLVKRTGEKVFLECVQDMDHENMFWYRQDPGLGLRLIYFSYDVKMKEKGDIPEGYSVSREKKERFSLILESASTNQTSMYLCASRRDNSGNTIYFGEGSWLTVV.

The CDR3 DNA reads TGTGCCACCAGCAGTCCGGTGACCGGGACAGGGACCTACGAGCAGTACTTC. This codes for CATSSPVTGTGTYEQYF. The chain links TRBV15 to TRBJ2-7; 9 nucleotides agree with TRBD1. The germline V gene has CDR1 LNHNV and CDR2 YYDKDF (reference sequence). With V trimmed by 3 bases and J by 2 bases, 11 bases remained unmatched. The CDR3 consists of 17 residues.

This chain joins TRBV7-8 and TRBJ2-7; TRBD1 matches 7 bases. CDR3 length equals 16 residues. V was clipped by 1 base and J by 4 bases; unmatched bases: 10. Germline CDR1 and CDR2: SGHVS and FQNEAQ. For the CDR3, the DNA is TGTGCCAGCAGCTTAGGAAGTTCGAGGGGGCAATACGAGCAGTACTTC. This gives the protein CASSLGSSRGQYEQYF.

The gene calls are TRBV5-1 and TRBJ1-6; 10 nucleotides align to TRBD1. CDR3 size: 16 residues. The J segment lost 7 bases and the V segment lost 4 bases, leaving 8 bases of the junction unmatched. CDR1 and CDR2 from the germline V gene are SGHRS and YFSETQ. The CDR3 nucleotides are TGCGCCAGCAGCGAGGGACAGGGGATTGGAAATTCACCCCTCCACTTT. The encoded protein is CASSEGQGIGNSPLHF. The full variable domain, its missing parts supplied by reference TRBV5-1 and TRBJ1-6, is KAGVTQTPRYLIKTRGQQVTLSCSPISGHRSVSWYQQTPGQGLQFLFEYFSETQRNKGNFPGRFSGRQFSNSRSEMNVSTLELGDSALYLCASSEGQGIGNSPLHFGNGTRLTVT.

This chain connects TRBV3-1 (or the pseudogene TRBV3-2) to TRBJ2-1; D is possibly TRBD2 (5 bases). Trimming removed 4 bases from V and 5 bases from J, with 9 bases in between. The length of the CDR3 is 13 residues. Germline lookup yields CDR1 LGHDT and CDR2 YNNKEL (reference sequence). The CDR3 bases are TGTGCCAGCAGCCCACCGGGGAACAATGAGCAGTTCTTC. Translation: CASSPPGNNEQFF.

The chain employs TRBV7-2 and TRBJ2-3, with TRBD2 matching over 15 bases. This CDR3 has 17 residues. V shed 4 bases, J shed 5 bases, and the junction held 7 bases outside the gene matches. Germline loops: CDR1 SGHTA, CDR2 FQGNSA. The CDR3 DNA follows: TGTGCCAGCAGCTCGTGGACTAGCGGGGGGGCCGAAGATACGCAGTATTTT. This gives the protein CASSSWTSGGAEDTQYF.

The rearrangement uses TRBV4-1 and TRBJ2-4; TRBD1 aligns across 10 bases. The CDR3 has 16 amino acids. The V and J ends lost 4 bases and 2 bases, in that order; junction bases with no gene match: 5. Germline assignment: CDR1 MGHRA and CDR2 YSYEKL. CDR3 sequence (DNA): TGCGCCAGCAGCCCAGGGGGACAGGGGACCAAAAACATTCAGTACTTC. Translated, it gives CASSPGGQGTKNIQYF.

The chain has TRBV3-1 (or the pseudogene TRBV3-2) and TRBJ2-1; the match to TRBD1 covers 9 bases. Germline CDR1 is LGHDT and CDR2 is YNNKEL (reference sequence). The V segment lost 1 base and the J segment 2 bases; nucleotides outside the gene matches: 0. This CDR3 spans 15 amino acids. The DNA of the CDR3 is TGTGCCAGCAGCCAAGGGACAGGGGCCTACAATGAGCAGTTCTTC. Protein sequence: CASSQGTGAYNEQFF.

The chain has TRBV6-6 and TRBJ1-1, with a tentative D call TRBD1 (5 bases). The CDR3 sequence is 14 residues long. Trimming shortened V by 3 bases and J by 3 bases, and 11 bases separated the two germline ends. CDR1 is MNHNY and CDR2 is SVGAGI in the germline V gene (reference sequence). CDR3 region: CASSYLAGDTEAFF. CDR3 bases: TGTGCCAGCAGTTATCTGGCGGGGGACACTGAAGCTTTCTTT.

This clone has just a few counts. V gene TRBV6-5 combines with J gene TRBJ2-7; TRBD2 agrees at 7 bases. CDR1 and CDR2 from the germline V gene are MNHEY and SVGAGI. Losses at the gene ends were 2 bases for V and 2 bases for J; bases not matched to a gene: 6. This CDR3 spans 15 amino acids. The CDR3: CASSYQLATAYEQYF. As DNA, the CDR3 is TGTGCCAGCAGTTACCAACTAGCGACAGCCTACGAGCAGTACTTC.